This TCR beta chain emerged from a study of CD8 T cell repertoires and HIV-1 epitope variants. Looking at the study overall: Twenty-five autologous and known Gag and Nef epitope variant peptides each stimulated T cells separately. Enriched T cells were co-cultured with equal numbers of autologous T cell-negative antigen-presenting cells.

The germline V gene has CDR1 LGHNA and CDR2 YSLEER. V was clipped by 0 bases and J by 4 bases, with 9 bases between them. CDR3 length equals 15 residues. A remark on this clone: Antigen unknown.

Clones were read by immunoSEQ multiplex PCR, and TCRdb kept only the in-frame ones, dropping some. The table records about 6,300 clones, around three fifths of them present only once. The origin of this receptor is a male donor with HIV. Sequenced: cultured CD8+ T cells derived from PBMCs. The chain links TRBV4-3 to TRBJ2-2; D possibly uses TRBD1 or TRBD2 (5 bases each). The CDR3, as DNA: TGCGCCAGCAGCCAAGATCGAGGGGCCACCGGGGAGCTGTTTTTT. Its protein product is CASSQDRGATGELFF.